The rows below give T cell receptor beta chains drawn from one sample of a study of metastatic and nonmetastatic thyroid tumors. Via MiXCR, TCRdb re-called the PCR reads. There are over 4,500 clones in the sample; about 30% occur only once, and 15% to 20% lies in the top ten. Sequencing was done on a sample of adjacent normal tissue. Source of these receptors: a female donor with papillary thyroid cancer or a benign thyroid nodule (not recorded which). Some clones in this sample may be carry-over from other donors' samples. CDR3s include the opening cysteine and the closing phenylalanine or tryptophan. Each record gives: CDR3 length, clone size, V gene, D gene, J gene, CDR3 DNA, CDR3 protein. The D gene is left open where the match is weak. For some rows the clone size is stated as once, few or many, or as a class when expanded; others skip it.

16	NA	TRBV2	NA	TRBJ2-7	TGTGCCAGCAGTGAAGGGGTGGCGTTCTGGGGCTACGAGCAGTACTTC	CASSEGVAFWGYEQYF
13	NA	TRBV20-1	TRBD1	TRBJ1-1	TGCAGTGCCGACAGGGGGCGCGGAACTGAAGCTTTCTTT	CSADRGRGTEAFF
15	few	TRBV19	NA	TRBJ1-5	TGTGCCAGTAGACATGACAGGAACGCTCATCAGCCCCAGCATTTT	CASRHDRNAHQPQHF
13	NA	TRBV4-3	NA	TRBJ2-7	TGCGCCAGCAGCCAGTCCGGGAGCCGAGAGCAGTACTTC	CASSQSGSREQYF
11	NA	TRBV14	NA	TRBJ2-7	TGTGCCAGCGCGGGCGCCTACGAGCAGTACTTC	CASAGAYEQYF
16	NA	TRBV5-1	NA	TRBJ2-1	TGCGCCAGCAGCACGGAACAGGTTGCCAGGGGCGATGAGCAGTTCTTC	CASSTEQVARGDEQFF
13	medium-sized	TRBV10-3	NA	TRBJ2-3	TGTGCCAGCCGGGACCTAAACACAGATACGCAGTATTTT	CASRDLNTDTQYF
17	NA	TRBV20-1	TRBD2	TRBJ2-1	TGCAGTGCTAGAGCCCCTGTTAGCGGGAGGGATTACAATGAGCAGTTCTTC	CSARAPVSGRDYNEQFF
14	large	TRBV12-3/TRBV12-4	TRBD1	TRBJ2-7	TGTGCCAGCAGCGAGACAGGGTTTTCTAGAGAGCAGTACTTC	CASSETGFSREQYF
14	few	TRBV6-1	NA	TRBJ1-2	TGTGCCAGCAGGGACGGGGCAGGTGGTTATGGCTACACCTTC	CASRDGAGGYGYTF
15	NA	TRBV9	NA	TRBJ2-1	TGTGCCAGCAGCGTAGATGGGTCCACCTACAATGAGCAGTTCTTC	CASSVDGSTYNEQFF
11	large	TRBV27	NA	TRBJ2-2	TGTGCCAGCAGTTTGTCCGGGGAGCTGTTTTTT	CASSLSGELFF
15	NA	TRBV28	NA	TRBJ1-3	TGTGCCAGCAGTTTAGGGGTCTTCTCTGGAAACACCATATATTTT	CASSLGVFSGNTIYF
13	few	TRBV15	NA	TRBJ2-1	TGTGCCACTGGGACTTCCATTTACAATGAGCAGTTCTTC	CATGTSIYNEQFF
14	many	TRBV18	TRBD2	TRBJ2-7	TGTGCCAGCTCGACTAGCGGGGGATCCTACGAGCAGTACTTC	CASSTSGGSYEQYF
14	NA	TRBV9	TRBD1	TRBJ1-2	TGTGCCAGCAGCGCAGCCGGGACAGCCTATGGCTACACCTTC	CASSAAGTAYGYTF
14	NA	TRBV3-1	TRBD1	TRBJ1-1	TGTGCCAGCAGCCAAGTAGGACAGGGGGTGGAAGCTTTCTTT	CASSQVGQGVEAFF
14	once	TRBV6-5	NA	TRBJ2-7	TGTGGCAGCAGTAACACTCGTAGCTCGTACGAGCAGGACTTC	CGSSNTRSSYEQDF
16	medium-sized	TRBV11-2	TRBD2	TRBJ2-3	TGTGCCAGCAGCTTAGTAGCGGGAGCGGCCACAGATACGCAGTATTTT	CASSLVAGAATDTQYF
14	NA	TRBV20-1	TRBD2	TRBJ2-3	TGCAGTGCTAGTACTAGCGGGAGGCCAGATACGCAGTATTTT	CSASTSGRPDTQYF
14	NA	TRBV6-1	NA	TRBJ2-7	TGTGCCAGCAGTGACGTTGGGGGGGCTGACGAGCAGTACTTC	CASSDVGGADEQYF
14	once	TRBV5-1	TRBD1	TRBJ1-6	TGCGCCAGCAGCTTGGGACAGGGGAGTTCACCCCTCCACTTT	CASSLGQGSSPLHF
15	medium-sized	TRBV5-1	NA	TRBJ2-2	TGCGCCAGCAGCTTACCGCTGGGTGACACCGGGGAGCTGTTTTTT	CASSLPLGDTGELFF
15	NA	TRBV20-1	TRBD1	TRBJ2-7	TGCAGTGCTAGAGATTTTCGGACAGGGGGCTACGAGCAGTACTTC	CSARDFRTGGYEQYF
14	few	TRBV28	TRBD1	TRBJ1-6	TGTGCCACCTTTGGGACAGGGTTAGCTTCACACATACACTTT	CATFGTGLASHIHF
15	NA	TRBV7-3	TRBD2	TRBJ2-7	TGTGCCAGCAGCAAACTAGCGGGGCTGGACTACGAGCAGTACTTC	CASSKLAGLDYEQYF
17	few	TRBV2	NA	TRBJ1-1	TGTGCCAGCAGTTTAACTCGGGAAATTGGGGTGTACACTGAAGCTTTCTTT	CASSLTREIGVYTEAFF
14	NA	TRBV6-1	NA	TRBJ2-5	TGTGCCAGCAGTGAATGGGAGACCCAAGAGACCCAGTACTTC	CASSEWETQETQYF
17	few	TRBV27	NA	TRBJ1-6	TGTGCCAGCAGTTTAGTCCTGTCGGGGGCCTATAATTCACCCCTCCACTTT	CASSLVLSGAYNSPLHF
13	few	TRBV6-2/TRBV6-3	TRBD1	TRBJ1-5	TGTGCCAGCAGCAGCGACAGGGGTCAGCCCCAGCATTTT	CASSSDRGQPQHF
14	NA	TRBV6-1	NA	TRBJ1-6	TGTGCCAGCAGTGAGCGTATCACGGGATCACCCCTCCACTTT	CASSERITGSPLHF
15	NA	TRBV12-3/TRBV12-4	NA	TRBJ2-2	TGTGCCAGCAGTTTAGGGACCGCGAACACCGGGGAGCTGTTTTTT	CASSLGTANTGELFF
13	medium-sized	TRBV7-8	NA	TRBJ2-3	TGTGCCAGCAGCGCCCCTAGCTGGGATACGCAGTATTTT	CASSAPSWDTQYF